This TCR beta chain derives from a study of blood T cells in healthy people across ages. Study as a whole: In model experiments, template switching was able to capture about one barcoded beta molecule for every two T cells that were present. Study findings and constraints: Reliance upon unsorted PBMCs precluded definitive naive versus antigen-experienced comparison. Long-lived and aged donors differed, with more naive CD4+ cells and higher diversity in the long-lived.

In germline, CDR1 is SGHRS, CDR2 YFSETQ. The CDR3 contains 13 residues. Donors each provided around 9 milliliters of peripheral blood. This clonotype was counted between two and nine times. Its target is not known. One junction end disagrees with the germline gene, perhaps due to a read error. It was with a sample-barcoded 5' primer and a J-beta primer mix that a second PCR of about 7 to 12 cycles was run. MiXCR, applied by TCRdb to the 5' RACE reads, yields one record per CDR3 protein. Of 700,000 to 900,000 distinct CDR3 sequences listed, 53% are singletons. V is TRBV5-1 and J is TRBJ2-5; D gene ambiguous. The origin of this receptor is an elderly man in good health. Material: blood. DNA for the CDR3: TGTGCCAGCAGCCGGGTCGGGCAAGAGACCCAGTACTTC. Encoded protein: CASSRVGQETQYF.